The text below deals with one T cell receptor beta chain. This clonotype was counted between two and nine times. Its recognized antigen is unknown. Per-nucleotide qualities are absent, and no much larger clonotype sits a single base away. The source of the sample is a study of T-cell memory formation after mild COVID-19 (dated by TCRdb to about 2021). Looking at the study overall: Most TCR sequence clusters were specific to one of the two donors. The cohort comprised two young, previously healthy adult volunteers, one female and one male. In two donors, T-cell clones that expanded and contracted after mild COVID-19 were tracked by sequencing TCRalpha and TCRbeta repertoires over time.

Ficoll-Paque density gradient centrifugation was the method used to isolate PBMCs. On the study overall, not on this receptor specifically: Contracting CD4+ clones were located mainly in the CM and EM memory subsets, whereas CD8+ clones were found to be enriched in EMRA. Some responding clones were detected in pre-infection memory, suggesting pre-existing cross-reactive memory T cells joined the SARS-CoV-2 response. Clones that contracted from day 15 to 85 showed balanced CD4/CD8 phenotypes, whereas a second wave of clones that expanded from day 15 to 37 leaned towards CD4+. SARS-CoV-2 specificity was not confirmed for the second-wave clones peaking on day 37. The study included only a couple of mild cases, and larger cohorts that include severe cases with pre-infection samples were judged to be necessary.

Data came from an Illumina NovaSeq 6000. cDNA libraries for TCRalpha and TCRbeta were prepared by 5'RACE using constant-segment primers, with sample barcodes and unique molecular identifiers added. RNA was extracted from every sample with Trizol reagent. Libraries were amplified in two PCR steps, with a second sample barcode and Illumina TruSeq adapters added in the second step. Sequencing of the libraries was done on an Illumina NovaSeq, producing 2 x 150 bp paired-end reads. The paper's processing steps were these. The reads were demultiplexed and collapsed into UMI-guided consensus sequences using migec v1.2.7. Using mixcr v2.1.11, UMI consensuses were aligned to TRA and TRB V and J templates and then assembled into clonotypes. A clonotype was counted as expanded or contracted only when both edgeR and NoisET called the clonotype significant, with the noise models trained on biological replicates. edgeR calls used a false discovery rate-adjusted p below 0.01 and a log2 fold-change threshold of 1. As an exploratory analysis of dynamics, max-normalized trajectories of the 1000 most abundant clonotypes were examined by PCA with hierarchical clustering. Separately sequenced CD4+ and CD8+ repertoires were used to assign the CD4 or CD8 phenotype of responding clones. Starting from the raw public reads, TCRdb applied fastp trimming at Q25, assembled clones with MiXCR and retained in-frame beta chains. Rows are unified per CDR3 protein, each entry keeping the most common DNA and genes. In this record, the V and J calls reflect TCRdb's handling and not the investigators' own analysis. For this sample there are some 440,000 distinct CDR3 sequences; more than 20% appear just once. Under 15% of the sample is held by the ten biggest clonotypes.

The source of this sequence is an adult woman who had mild COVID-19 (a few samples of this study predate the infection). The sample titles of this study are shuffled in the database, so cell type and time point are left out; the donor was told from shared clones. Sequencing was performed on PBMCs or a T cell subset sorted from them (not recorded which).

Here is the DNA: TGTGCCAGCAGTCCTTCAGGGAGTGGCACAGATACGCAGTATTTT. Translated, it reads CASSPSGSGTDTQYF. Rearrangement joined TRBV13 to TRBJ2-3; the D call could be TRBD1 or TRBD2, with each sharing 5 bases. V gives up 6 bases and J gives up 1 base, and the segment between their germline ends measures 14 bases. The cysteine opens and the phenylalanine closes a CDR3 of 15 amino acids. Solely the CDR3 DNA is kept, with 45 bases framed from the first base. CDR1 and CDR2 are read off the germline V gene (reference sequence) as PRHDT and FYEKMQ.